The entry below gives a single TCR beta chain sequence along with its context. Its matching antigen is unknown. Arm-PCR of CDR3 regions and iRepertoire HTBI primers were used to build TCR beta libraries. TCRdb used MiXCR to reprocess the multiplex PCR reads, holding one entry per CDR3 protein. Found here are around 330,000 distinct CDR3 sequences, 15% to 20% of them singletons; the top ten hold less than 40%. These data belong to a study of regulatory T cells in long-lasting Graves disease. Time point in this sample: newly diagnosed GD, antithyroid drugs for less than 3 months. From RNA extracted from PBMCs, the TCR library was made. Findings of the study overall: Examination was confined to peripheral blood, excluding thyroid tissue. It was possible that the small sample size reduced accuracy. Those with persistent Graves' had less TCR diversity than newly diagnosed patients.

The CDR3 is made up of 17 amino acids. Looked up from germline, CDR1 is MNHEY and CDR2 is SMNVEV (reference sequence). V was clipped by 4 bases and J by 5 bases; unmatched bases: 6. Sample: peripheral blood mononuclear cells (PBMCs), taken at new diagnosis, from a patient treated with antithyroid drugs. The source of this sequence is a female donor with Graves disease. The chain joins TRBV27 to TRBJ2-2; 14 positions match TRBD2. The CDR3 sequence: CASSSRLAGGTTGELFF. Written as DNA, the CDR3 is TGTGCCAGCAGTTCTCGACTAGCGGGAGGGACAACCGGGGAGCTGTTTTTT.